The rows below give T cell receptor beta chains drawn from one sample of a study of T cell responses to AZD1222 COVID-19 vaccine. Using immunoSEQ multiplex PCR, the repertoire was profiled, and TCRdb retains in-frame clones only, with some absent. The repertoire has some 170,000 clones, 85% to 90% of them found once; the top ten carry approximately 4.2%. The material was peripheral blood, obtained 28 days after the second dose of the MenACWY control vaccine. The receptors shown here come from an adult who received the MenACWY meningococcal vaccine as a control. Each CDR3 is given with its conserved first and last residue. Each record gives: J gene, D gene, clone size, V gene, CDR3 length, CDR3 DNA, CDR3 protein. A D gene is named only where the DNA matches it firmly. Rows may omit the clone size; those that give it use once, few, many or a size class.

j_call: TRBJ2-7; d_call: .; clone_size: few; v_call: TRBV5-1; cdr3_length: 13; cdr3_nt: TGCGCCAGCAGCTTGGAACCAGCGGTGGAGCAGTACTTC; cdr3_aa: CASSLEPAVEQYF
j_call: TRBJ2-2; d_call: .; clone_size: once; v_call: TRBV6-5; cdr3_length: 12; cdr3_nt: TGTGCCAGCAGCGGGACGTCCGGGGAGCTGTTTTTT; cdr3_aa: CASSGTSGELFF
j_call: TRBJ1-2; d_call: TRBD1; clone_size: .; v_call: TRBV7-2; cdr3_length: 15; cdr3_nt: TGTGCCAGCAGCCAACCCTCCAGGGGGGGCTATGGCTACACCTTC; cdr3_aa: CASSQPSRGGYGYTF
j_call: TRBJ2-1; d_call: TRBD1; clone_size: .; v_call: TRBV14; cdr3_length: 13; cdr3_nt: TGTGCCAGCACACAGGGGGCGATCAATGAGCAGTTCTTC; cdr3_aa: CASTQGAINEQFF
j_call: TRBJ2-7; d_call: .; clone_size: .; v_call: TRBV7-9; cdr3_length: 14; cdr3_nt: TGTGCCAGCAGCTTGGGGACGGCGCTTTACGAGCAGTACTTC; cdr3_aa: CASSLGTALYEQYF
j_call: TRBJ2-7; d_call: .; clone_size: .; v_call: TRBV7-2; cdr3_length: 15; cdr3_nt: TGTGCCAGCAGCCCTACAGCGGGACAGTACTACGAGCAGTACTTC; cdr3_aa: CASSPTAGQYYEQYF
j_call: TRBJ2-1; d_call: TRBD2; clone_size: .; v_call: TRBV16; cdr3_length: 18; cdr3_nt: TGTGCCAGCAGCCAATATGTATCGGCTAGCGGACCTTACAATGAGCAGTTCTTC; cdr3_aa: CASSQYVSASGPYNEQFF
j_call: TRBJ2-1; d_call: .; clone_size: .; v_call: TRBV6-1; cdr3_length: 15; cdr3_nt: TGTGCCAGCAGTTTCCCCCGGAGCTCCTACAATGAGCAGTTCTTC; cdr3_aa: CASSFPRSSYNEQFF
j_call: TRBJ1-2; d_call: TRBD1; clone_size: .; v_call: TRBV5-1; cdr3_length: 15; cdr3_nt: TGCGCCAGCAGCTTGCAGGGACAGGGGCGCTCTGGCTACACCTTC; cdr3_aa: CASSLQGQGRSGYTF
j_call: TRBJ1-1; d_call: .; clone_size: once; v_call: TRBV2; cdr3_length: 13; cdr3_nt: TGTGCCACCGATAGGGGCGTGGACACTGAAGCTTTCTTT; cdr3_aa: CATDRGVDTEAFF
j_call: TRBJ1-2; d_call: .; clone_size: .; v_call: TRBV28; cdr3_length: 14; cdr3_nt: TGTGCCAGCAGTTCGGGGGGCAGTAACTATGGCTACACCTTC; cdr3_aa: CASSSGGSNYGYTF
j_call: TRBJ2-5; d_call: .; clone_size: .; v_call: TRBV27; cdr3_length: 13; cdr3_nt: TGTGCCACCGCGGGACGGATCCAAGAGACCCAGTACTTC; cdr3_aa: CATAGRIQETQYF
j_call: TRBJ1-4; d_call: .; clone_size: .; v_call: TRBV3-1/TRBV3-2; cdr3_length: 12; cdr3_nt: TGTGCCAGCAGCCTATTTGGAGAAAAACTGTTTTTT; cdr3_aa: CASSLFGEKLFF
j_call: TRBJ2-3; d_call: .; clone_size: .; v_call: TRBV28; cdr3_length: 14; cdr3_nt: TGTGCCAGCAGTTTCTTGAGCGGAACAGATACGCAGTATTTT; cdr3_aa: CASSFLSGTDTQYF
j_call: TRBJ2-2; d_call: TRBD2; clone_size: .; v_call: TRBV28; cdr3_length: 18; cdr3_nt: TGTGCCAGCAGTTTATCCCTCCGACTAGCGGGAAACACCGGGGAGCTGTTTTTT; cdr3_aa: CASSLSLRLAGNTGELFF
j_call: TRBJ1-2; d_call: .; clone_size: .; v_call: TRBV7-2; cdr3_length: 13; cdr3_nt: TGTGCCAGCAGCCCGTACTGGTCCTATGGCTACACCTTC; cdr3_aa: CASSPYWSYGYTF
j_call: TRBJ2-7; d_call: TRBD2; clone_size: .; v_call: TRBV6-5; cdr3_length: 15; cdr3_nt: TGTGCCAGCAGTTACTCAGACCGGGGGGATTACGAGCAGTACTTC; cdr3_aa: CASSYSDRGDYEQYF
j_call: TRBJ2-7; d_call: TRBD1; clone_size: .; v_call: TRBV27; cdr3_length: 14; cdr3_nt: TGTGCCAGCAGTTTTCAGACAGGGGACTACGAGCAGTACTTC; cdr3_aa: CASSFQTGDYEQYF
j_call: TRBJ1-1; d_call: .; clone_size: few; v_call: TRBV11-2; cdr3_length: 11; cdr3_nt: TGTGCCAGCAGCTTACGAGCTGAAGCTTTCTTT; cdr3_aa: CASSLRAEAFF
j_call: TRBJ2-7; d_call: .; clone_size: .; v_call: TRBV6-2/TRBV6-3; cdr3_length: 14; cdr3_nt: TGTGCCAGCAGTGCACTACAGGGACTCTCCGAGCAGTACTTC; cdr3_aa: CASSALQGLSEQYF
j_call: TRBJ2-3; d_call: TRBD2; clone_size: .; v_call: TRBV18; cdr3_length: 15; cdr3_nt: TGTGCCAGCTCCGCTTGGACTAGCGGCGGGGATACGCAGTATTTT; cdr3_aa: CASSAWTSGGDTQYF
j_call: TRBJ1-4; d_call: .; clone_size: .; v_call: TRBV29-1; cdr3_length: 13; cdr3_nt: TGCAGCACGGCCCTGCCCCCTAATGAAAAACTGTTTTTT; cdr3_aa: CSTALPPNEKLFF
j_call: TRBJ1-3; d_call: .; clone_size: .; v_call: TRBV19; cdr3_length: 14; cdr3_nt: TGTGCCAGTAAGAGAGGACAAACTGGAAACACCATATATTTT; cdr3_aa: CASKRGQTGNTIYF
j_call: TRBJ1-4; d_call: .; clone_size: few; v_call: TRBV5-4; cdr3_length: 13; cdr3_nt: TGTGCCAGCAGCTCGGAAGGGGATGAAAAACTGTTTTTT; cdr3_aa: CASSSEGDEKLFF
j_call: TRBJ2-5; d_call: .; clone_size: .; v_call: TRBV10-3; cdr3_length: 13; cdr3_nt: TGTGCCATCAGTGAGATTAGCGGAGAGACCCAGTACTTC; cdr3_aa: CAISEISGETQYF
j_call: TRBJ1-2; d_call: TRBD1; clone_size: .; v_call: TRBV28; cdr3_length: 16; cdr3_nt: TGTGCCAGCAGTTTTAACCATGTGAGGACAGGGGGCGACTACACCTTC; cdr3_aa: CASSFNHVRTGGDYTF
j_call: TRBJ2-7; d_call: TRBD1; clone_size: .; v_call: TRBV5-4; cdr3_length: 17; cdr3_nt: TGTGCCAGCAGCCCAGCCCCCGGGACAGGGGGCCCGTGGGAGCAGTACTTC; cdr3_aa: CASSPAPGTGGPWEQYF
j_call: TRBJ2-1; d_call: .; clone_size: once; v_call: TRBV19; cdr3_length: 13; cdr3_nt: TGTGCCAGTAGCAGGGGGAGGTACAATGAGCAGTTCTTC; cdr3_aa: CASSRGRYNEQFF